This entry lists 30 T cell receptor beta chains sequenced from one sample in a study of shared clonotypes between healthy human individuals. Clones were sequenced by immunoSEQ multiplex PCR, and TCRdb holds only the in-frame ones, with some missing. The sample yields 2.3 million or so clones, over 85% seen once. The sample was naive CD4+ T cells from PBMCs. Noted subset: CD45RA+ positively selected. The source is a young man in good health. Some clones in this sample may be carry-over from other donors' samples.

This sequence joins TRBV10-3 and TRBJ2-1; TRBD1 aligns across 7 bases. The CDR3 sequence is 13 residues long. Per germline, CDR1 ENHRY and CDR2 SYGVKD. V dropped 3 bases and J dropped 4; count of bases not matched to a gene: 0. CDR3: CAISDRGYNEQFF. The CDR3, as DNA: TGTGCCATCAGTGACAGGGGGTACAATGAGCAGTTCTTC.

The chain recombines TRBV4-1 with TRBJ2-3; 9 positions match TRBD1. From germline, CDR1 is MGHRA and CDR2 YSYEKL. The V and J ends lost 7 bases and 5 bases, in that order; junction bases with no gene match: 4. This CDR3 is built from 13 residues. The CDR3 bases are TGCGCCAGCAACAGGGGGCTAGGAGATACGCAGTATTTT. This translates into CASNRGLGDTQYF.

The genes are TRBV30 and TRBJ1-2; TRBD1 matches 10 bases. V was clipped by 3 bases and J by 8 bases; unmatched bases: 15. The CDR3 totals 16 residues. CDR1 GTSNPN and CDR2 SVGIG come from the germline V gene (reference sequence). The CDR3 protein is CAWSGGQGLPWGGYTF. CDR3 bases: TGTGCCTGGAGCGGGGGACAGGGGCTCCCTTGGGGCGGCTACACCTTC.

The V call is TRBV7-9, the J call TRBJ2-2, with D uncertain. CDR1 and CDR2 (germline): SEHNR, FQNEAQ (reference sequence). The CDR3 runs to 16 residues. The V and J ends lost 2 bases and 0 bases respectively, with 10 bases between them. The CDR3 here is CASSLMGVTNTGELFF. The CDR3 DNA sequence: TGTGCCAGCAGCTTAATGGGTGTAACGAACACCGGGGAGCTGTTTTTT.

The chain combines TRBV5-4 with TRBJ1-2, with D possibly TRBD1 on 5 matching bases. Trimming took 0 bases from V and 0 from J, leaving 6 bases between them. The CDR3 has 14 amino acids. CDR1 and CDR2 from the germline V gene are SGHNT and YYREEE (reference sequence). In DNA, the CDR3 is TGTGCCAGCAGCTTGGCGACAGCTAACTATGGCTACACCTTC. Its protein product is CASSLATANYGYTF. Drawing the rest from reference TRBV5-4 and TRBJ1-2, the complete variable domain is ETGVTQSPTHLIKTRGQQVTLRCSSQSGHNTVSWYQQALGQGPQFIFQYYREEENGRGNFPPRFSGLQFPNYSSELNVNALELDDSALYLCASSLATANYGYTFGSGTRLTVV.

Note on this clone: One end of the junction is discordant with germline, which a read error may explain. The genes are TRBV11-2 and TRBJ1-2, with unresolved D. This CDR3 spans 15 amino acids. Germline lookup yields CDR1 SGHAT and CDR2 FQNNGV. The CDR3 is CASSLDGPSNYGYTF. The DNA for the CDR3 is TGTGCCAGCAGCCTAGACGGCCCATCTAACTATGGCTACACCTTC.

This clone is a singleton in its sample. The V and J genes are TRBV27 and TRBJ2-1; 9 nucleotides line up with TRBD2. The CDR3 consists of 15 residues. CDR1 and CDR2 from the germline V gene are MNHEY and SMNVEV (reference sequence). V lost 7 bases to trimming and J lost 4 bases; unmatched junction nucleotides: 8. CDR3 region: CASTSGAGGYNEQFF. The CDR3 DNA follows: TGTGCCAGCACCTCCGGGGCGGGAGGGTACAATGAGCAGTTCTTC.

The V call is TRBV9, the J call TRBJ2-3, with 9 bases identical to TRBD2. Germline V gene data show CDR1 as SGDLS and CDR2 as YYNGEE. V was clipped by 0 bases and J by 4 bases; unmatched bases: 12. The CDR3 length is 18 residues. Written as DNA, the CDR3 is TGTGCCAGCAGCGTAGACGGGCGTGTTAGCGGGAGTTCAGATACGCAGTATTTT. Translating it yields CASSVDGRVSGSSDTQYF.

The rearrangement links TRBV13 to TRBJ2-1, with D unclear. The V gene's germline CDR1 is PRHDT and CDR2 FYEKMQ (reference sequence). Trimming left V 5 bases short and J 0 bases short, with 14 bases between. This CDR3 is built from 16 residues. This CDR3 is CASSRPSLLSYNEQFF. CDR3 nucleotide sequence: TGTGCCAGCAGCCGCCCGTCCCTCCTCTCCTACAATGAGCAGTTCTTC.

The chain has TRBV2 and TRBJ1-1; perhaps TRBD1 as D (6 bases). Trimming took off 5 bases at V and 8 bases at J, with 15 bases between the two ends. Germline V lookup: CDR1 SNHLY, CDR2 FYNNEI. The CDR3 consists of 13 residues. This chain's CDR3 is CASSTGLSQEAFF. CDR3 sequence (DNA): TGTGCCAGCAGTACAGGGTTGTCTCAAGAAGCTTTCTTT.

The rearrangement links TRBV4-1 to TRBJ2-7; TRBD1 matches 9 bases. The junction had 8 bases not matched to a gene; V was cut back by 2 bases and J by 3 bases. The CDR3 is 16 residues long. CDR1 is MGHRA and CDR2 is YSYEKL in the germline V gene. CDR3 loop: CASSQMPGTGIYEQYF. CDR3 nucleotides: TGCGCCAGCAGCCAAATGCCCGGGACAGGGATCTACGAGCAGTACTTC.

As concerns this clone: At the DNA level, this CDR3 is encoded by other sequences in the same sample as well. This rearrangement joins TRBV6-5 to TRBJ1-1; TRBD1 is a possible D gene (6 bases). V lost 5 bases to trimming and J lost 1 base, with 11 bases between them. The length of the CDR3 is 14 residues. Germline loops: CDR1 MNHEY, CDR2 SVGAGI. The CDR3 DNA follows: TGTGCCAGCAGTAGTCCGGGACAGAACACTGAAGCTTTCTTT. Protein product: CASSSPGQNTEAFF.

A word on this clone: Other DNA sequences in the same sample also yield this CDR3. The chain carries TRBV27 and TRBJ2-2; no clear D. CDR3 length: 12 amino acids. Germline CDR1 reads MNHEY; CDR2 reads SMNVEV (reference sequence). V lost 6 bases and J lost 1, with 3 bases in between. CDR3 sequence: CASRRNTGELFF. For the CDR3, the DNA is TGTGCCAGCAGAAGGAACACCGGGGAGCTGTTTTTT.

This chain uses TRBV15 with TRBJ1-1; D is ambiguous. CDR1 is LNHNV and CDR2 is YYDKDF in the germline V gene (reference sequence). The CDR3 covers 15 residues. V was trimmed by 1 base and J by 11 bases, leaving 20 bases between them. CDR3: CATSRALEDVGSAFF. The CDR3 DNA is TGTGCCACCAGCAGAGCCCTAGAAGATGTGGGGAGCGCTTTCTTT.

The gene calls are TRBV7-6 and TRBJ2-2; D is undetermined. The CDR3 consists of 14 residues. V dropped 7 bases and J dropped 1 base, with 10 bases sitting between them. Germline values: CDR1 SGHVS, CDR2 FNYEAQ. CDR3 sequence: CASTLYRNTGELFF. Written as DNA, the CDR3 is TGTGCCAGCACCCTTTACAGGAACACCGGGGAGCTGTTTTTT. Variable domain in full (rest from reference TRBV7-6 and TRBJ2-2): GAGVSQSPRYKVTKRGQDVALRCDPISGHVSLYWYRQALGQGPEFLTYFNYEAQQDKSGLPNDRFSAERPEGSISTLTIQRTEQRDSAMYRCASTLYRNTGELFFGEGSRLTVL.

The chain couples TRBV5-1 to TRBJ2-1; D unresolved. CDR1 and CDR2 (germline): SGHRS, YFSETQ. The length of the CDR3 is 12 residues. V was cut by 3 bases and J by 7 bases, with 8 bases left in between. Here the CDR3 DNA reads TGCGCCAGCAGCTCATCTACGAATGAGCAGTTCTTC. Translated, it gives CASSSSTNEQFF.

The V gene is TRBV25-1, the J gene TRBJ2-3; D may be TRBD2 (5 bases). This CDR3 is built from 12 residues. Germline V gives CDR1 MGHDK, CDR2 SYGVNS. V lost 7 bases and J lost 10, with 15 bases in between. CDR3 in DNA: TGTGCCAGCACCATAGGGCTAGCCTCGCAGTATTTT. Its protein product is CASTIGLASQYF.

This clone has a single count. The chain links TRBV4-2 to TRBJ2-2; 9 bases are a match to TRBD2. CDR1 LGHNA and CDR2 YNFKEQ come from the germline V gene. V trimming: 3 bases; J trimming: 5 bases; junction bases outside the gene matches: 4. There are 15 residues in the CDR3. The DNA for the CDR3 is TGTGCCAGCAGCCAGAGACTAGCGGAAACCGGGGAGCTGTTTTTT. Translation gives CASSQRLAETGELFF.

The V and J genes are TRBV7-9 and TRBJ2-2, with D possibly being TRBD1 or TRBD2 (5 bases each). The V gene lost 3 bases and the J gene lost 1 base, with 9 bases spanning the gap. The CDR3 loop spans 15 amino acids. Germline V CDR1 and CDR2: SEHNR, FQNEAQ (reference sequence). CDR3 region: CASSLRGENTGELFF. In DNA form, the CDR3 reads TGTGCCAGCAGCTTGAGGGGAGAGAACACCGGGGAGCTGTTTTTT.

The rearrangement links TRBV6-1 to TRBJ2-3; 11 bases fit TRBD2. Trimming cost V 8 bases and J 0 bases; bases outside gene matches: 4. Germline values: CDR1 MNHNS, CDR2 SASEGT. The CDR3 totals 15 residues. The DNA of the CDR3 is TGTGCCAGCGGCCGGACTAGCGGGAGCACAGATACGCAGTATTTT. It translates to CASGRTSGSTDTQYF.

The V call is TRBV9, the J call TRBJ2-1, with no clear D. V lost 0 bases to trimming and J lost 3 bases, with 10 bases between them. There are 15 residues in the CDR3. CDR1 is SGDLS and CDR2 is YYNGEE in the germline V gene. CDR3 coding DNA: TGTGCCAGCAGCGTAGCTGCTCCTAACTACAATGAGCAGTTCTTC. Its protein is CASSVAAPNYNEQFF.

Only one count was recorded for this clone. The gene calls are TRBV18 and TRBJ2-3; 10 bases are shared with TRBD2. Germline CDR1 KGHSH, CDR2 LQKENI. CDR3 size: 18 residues. After removal of 2 bases from V and 1 base from J, the junction contained 9 bases not matched to a gene. The CDR3 region is CASSPSTSGIGGTDTQYF. The CDR3 nucleotides read TGTGCCAGCTCACCATCAACTAGCGGGATAGGGGGCACAGATACGCAGTATTTT.

CDR3 sequence (DNA): TGTGCCAGCCGCAGCGGGAGGGTCGCATACAATGAGCAGTTCTTC. Translated, it gives CASRSGRVAYNEQFF. The V and J genes are TRBV6-5 and TRBJ2-1; 10 bases agree with TRBD2. The V and J ends lost 8 bases and 4 bases, in that order; junction bases with no gene match: 8. CDR3 length: 15 amino acids. Germline CDR1 is MNHEY and CDR2 is SVGAGI.

The chain is built from TRBV5-4 and TRBJ2-5; D uncertain. Between the trimmed V and J ends, which lost 6 bases and 5 bases, there was a span of 20 bases. Germline loops: CDR1 SGHNT, CDR2 YYREEE (reference sequence). The CDR3 consists of 15 residues. CDR3 sequence (DNA): TGTGCCAGCACCACGGCCGGAGTTACGGAGGAGACCCAGTACTTC. Translating gives CASTTAGVTEETQYF.

About this clone: The sample carries other DNA sequences with the same CDR3. This chain links TRBV4-1 with TRBJ2-7, with D perhaps being TRBD1 or TRBD2 (5 bases each). Trimming pared 1 base from V and 0 bases from J, leaving 7 bases between. Per the germline V gene, CDR1 is MGHRA and CDR2 is YSYEKL. There are 14 residues in the CDR3. The CDR3 sequence is CASSQVGGSYEQYF. CDR3 nucleotide sequence: TGCGCCAGCAGCCAAGTTGGGGGCTCCTACGAGCAGTACTTC.

V is TRBV4-2 and J is TRBJ2-7; 11 bases align to TRBD2. Germline V CDR1 and CDR2: LGHNA, YNFKEQ. There are 16 residues in the CDR3. Trimming removed 4 bases from V and 3 bases from J; junction bases left unmatched: 8. As DNA, the CDR3 is TGTGCCAGCAGCCCGACAGGGCTAGCGGGAGGCTACGAGCAGTACTTC. It encodes CASSPTGLAGGYEQYF.

This rearrangement joins TRBV5-1 to TRBJ1-1; D is unclear. Trimming took off 1 base at V and 5 bases at J, with 12 bases between the two ends. The CDR3 contains 14 residues. Germline assignment: CDR1 SGHRS and CDR2 YFSETQ. The CDR3 reads CASSLPSRRTEAFF. The CDR3 DNA sequence: TGCGCCAGCAGCTTGCCTTCCCGCAGGACTGAAGCTTTCTTT.

The CDR3 reads CASSSAGQRDAQPQHF. The CDR3 DNA sequence: TGTGCCAGCAGCTCCGCGGGGCAGCGGGATGCTCAGCCCCAGCATTTT. The genes are TRBV27 and TRBJ1-5; D might be TRBD1 (5 bases). The germline CDR1 and CDR2 sequences are MNHEY and SMNVEV (reference sequence). Trimming took off 6 bases at V and 6 bases at J, with 21 bases between the two ends. The CDR3 length is 16 residues.

This clone came up a few times. The chain combines TRBV5-4 with TRBJ1-1; no definite D call. V lost 9 bases and J 1 base, leaving 22 bases between the germline ends. This CDR3 has 16 residues. From germline, CDR1 is SGHNT and CDR2 YYREEE (reference sequence). The chain's CDR3 is CATEVGPAGGNTEAFF. CDR3 coding DNA: TGTGCCACCGAAGTTGGGCCGGCCGGCGGGAACACTGAAGCTTTCTTT.

This clone was counted once. The chain has TRBV27 and TRBJ2-7; 7 positions agree with TRBD2. CDR1 and CDR2 from the germline V gene are MNHEY and SMNVEV (reference sequence). This CDR3 contains 14 residues. Trimming cost V 5 bases and J 0 bases; bases outside gene matches: 4. The CDR3 region has the DNA TGTGCCAGCAGTCCTAGCGGAAGCTCCTACGAGCAGTACTTC. It translates to CASSPSGSSYEQYF.